The 24 T cell receptor beta chains below all came from one sample that was sequenced in a study of tumor-infiltrating lymphocytes in primary liver carcinoma. Germline DNA was extracted alongside blood RNA, which was obtained from unsorted whole blood. With 500 to 650 ng total RNA as template and a constant-region primer, TCR beta cDNA was made. Each TCR beta library was derived from three nested multiplex PCR rounds that employed slightly modified ARM-PCR. The first two PCR rounds used TRBV1-TRBV30 primers with a Cbeta primer, roughly 10 cycles each. In TCRdb, the multiplex PCR reads were re-called with MiXCR into one record per CDR3 protein. The sample carries 180,000 or so distinct CDR3 sequences, about 55% recorded once. The sample consisted of peripheral blood. These receptors originate from a man in his forties with primary liver carcinoma and hepatitis B virus infection.

This clonotype was detected only a few times. CDR3 protein: CASSLAARETNSNQPQHF. The CDR3 DNA reads TGCGCCAGCAGCTTGGCCGCCAGGGAAACGAATAGCAATCAGCCCCAGCATTTT. The rearrangement uses TRBV5-1 and TRBJ1-5, with a possible D match to TRBD1 (5 bases). The germline gives CDR1 SGHRS, CDR2 YFSETQ. The CDR3 extends over 18 amino acids. V lost 0 bases, J lost 0 bases, and 16 bases lay in between.

As for this clonotype: The final CDR3 position lacks the conserved phenylalanine or tryptophan, pointing to a likely read error. This chain joins TRBV4-2 and TRBJ2-1; TRBD2 is a possible D gene (5 bases). The germline CDR1 and CDR2 sequences are LGHNA and YNFKEQ. CDR3 length: 12 amino acids. The V gene lost 2 bases and the J gene lost 12 bases, with 11 bases spanning the gap. CDR3 in amino acids: CASSQTIGGQFL. For the CDR3, the DNA is TGTGCCAGCAGCCAAACAATCGGAGGGCAGTTCCTC.

This chain joins TRBV30 and TRBJ2-1; possibly TRBD2 for D (6 bases). The CDR3 consists of 12 residues. Germline CDR1 GTSNPN, CDR2 SVGIG (reference sequence). The germline V and J ends were trimmed by 5 bases and 6 bases, with 11 bases remaining between them. The CDR3, as DNA: TGTGCCTGGGTCCGGGACTCCAATGAGCAGTTCTTC. Encoded protein: CAWVRDSNEQFF.

As for this clonotype: One end of the junction varies from germline; a read error may be responsible. The chain employs TRBV29-1 and TRBJ1-2; weak D call: TRBD1 (5 bases). The CDR3 extends over 18 amino acids. CDR1 and CDR2 (germline): SQVTM, ANQGSEA. CDR3 residues: CSVGAPTGTQVANYGYTF. DNA of the CDR3: TGCAGCGTTGGGGCACCAACAGGAACTCAAGTGGCTAACTATGGCTACACTTTC.

J is TRBJ2-1 and V is TRBV12-5, with unresolved D. Germline CDR1 and CDR2: LGHNT and FRNRAP. The CDR3 covers 11 residues. The V gene lost 4 bases and the J gene lost 8 bases, with 6 bases spanning the gap. The CDR3 reads CASGSGYEQFF. The CDR3 DNA follows: TGTGCTAGTGGTTCTGGGTATGAGCAGTTCTTC.

The chain couples TRBV5-1 to TRBJ2-7, with 12 bases identical to TRBD2. Germline V gives CDR1 SGHRS, CDR2 YFSETQ. The J segment lost 5 bases and the V segment lost 8 bases, leaving 8 bases of the junction unmatched. The CDR3 sequence is 14 residues long. The CDR3 protein is CASQSGLAGNEQYF. In DNA form, the CDR3 reads TGCGCCAGTCAAAGCGGACTAGCGGGAAACGAGCAGTACTTC.

This clonotype was counted ten times or more. J is TRBJ2-1 and V is TRBV6-5, with D maybe TRBD2 (5 bases). The CDR3 consists of 14 residues. Between the trimmed V and J ends, which lost 5 bases and 9 bases, there was a span of 17 bases. From germline, CDR1 is MNHEY and CDR2 SVGAGI. CDR3 residues: CASSAPSDYAEQFF. In DNA form, the CDR3 reads TGTGCCAGCAGTGCCCCCTCAGACTACGCTGAGCAGTTCTTC.

This chain joins TRBV4-1 and TRBJ2-6; D is uncertain. The CDR3 spans 16 residues. Trimming removed 8 bases from V and 1 base from J, with 15 bases in between. Germline V gene lookup returns CDR1 MGHRA and CDR2 YSYEKL. CDR3 DNA: TGCGCCAGCGGTGGCAGAGAAAAGTCTGGGGCCAACGTCCTGACTTTC. This sequence encodes CASGGREKSGANVLTF.

This clonotype has at least ten counts. The CDR3 DNA reads as TGCAGCGTACGGGACAGGGGAGGGGGGTCCTACGAGCAGTACTTC. Protein: CSVRDRGGGSYEQYF. The chain employs TRBV29-1 and TRBJ2-7, with TRBD1 identical over 10 bases. V trimming: 6 bases; J trimming: 1 base; junction bases outside the gene matches: 9. Germline V CDR1 and CDR2: SQVTM, ANQGSEA. This CDR3 is built from 15 residues.

Here the CDR3 DNA reads TGTGCCAGCATCAAACAGGGGACGAACGAGCAGTACTTC. Encoded protein: CASIKQGTNEQYF. The chain recombines TRBV6-6 with TRBJ2-7; 7 nucleotides line up with TRBD1. Germline CDR1 is MNHNY and CDR2 is SVGAGI (reference sequence). V dropped 7 bases and J dropped 5; count of bases not matched to a gene: 8. This CDR3 is built from 13 residues.

A word on this clonotype: This may come from a read error, since a much larger clone is one base off. The chain joins TRBV5-6 to TRBJ2-1; TRBD2 is a possible D gene (5 bases). Per the germline V gene, CDR1 is SGHDT and CDR2 is YYEEEE. This CDR3 spans 15 amino acids. V shed 6 bases and J shed 4 bases, with 17 bases lying between them. The CDR3 loop is CASTSRAWEYNEQFF. CDR3 sequence (DNA): TGTGCCAGCACCTCGAGGGCGTGGGAGTACAATGAGCAGTTCTTC.

Turning to this clonotype: Being one base from a much bigger clone, this may be a read error. This chain's CDR3 is CASSSGSGVEELFF. DNA of the CDR3: TGTGCCAGCAGCTCGGGGTCGGGGGTTGAGGAGCTGTTTTTT. The genes are TRBV11-2 and TRBJ2-2; a possible D gene is TRBD2 (6 bases). The V end lost 4 bases, the J end lost 10 bases, and 16 bases lay between the germline ends. CDR3 length equals 14 residues. Germline CDR1 SGHAT, CDR2 FQNNGV.

As for this clonotype: This may arise from a read error, as a much more abundant clone is one base away. The V gene is TRBV11-2, the J gene TRBJ2-2; TRBD1 is a possible D gene (6 bases). This CDR3 has 15 residues. V was clipped by 2 bases and J by 7 bases, with 14 bases between them. Germline V gene lookup returns CDR1 SGHAT and CDR2 FQNNGV. The CDR3 here is CASSLQGPDIGELFF. The CDR3, as DNA: TGTGCCAGCAGCTTACAGGGGCCGGACATCGGGGAGCTGTTTTTT.

V is TRBV5-5 and J is TRBJ2-3, with 7 bases fitting TRBD1. V was clipped by 1 base and J by 1 base; unmatched bases: 3. The CDR3 is 15 amino acids. Germline V gene sequence: CDR1 SGHKS, CDR2 YYEKEE (reference sequence). CDR3 amino acids: CASSLQGQRTDTQYF. In DNA form, the CDR3 reads TGTGCCAGCAGCTTGCAGGGACAGCGCACAGATACGCAGTATTTT. The full variable domain, its missing parts supplied by reference TRBV5-5 and TRBJ2-3, is DAGVTQSPTHLIKTRGQQVTLRCSPISGHKSVSWYQQVLGQGPQFIFQYYEKEERGRGNFPDRFSARQFPNYSSELNVNALLLGDSALYLCASSLQGQRTDTQYFGPGTRLTVL.

This clonotype was picked up a small number of times. The chain joins TRBV12-3 or TRBV12-4 to TRBJ2-1; 8 nucleotides align to TRBD1. The CDR3 is 14 amino acids. The J segment lost 8 bases and the V segment lost 5 bases, leaving 8 bases of the junction unmatched. The CDR3 here is CASSPGGLIDEQFF. The CDR3 DNA is TGTGCCAGCAGTCCAGGGGGCTTGATCGATGAGCAGTTCTTC.

The V gene is TRBV10-3, the J gene TRBJ2-2; D possibly corresponds to TRBD1 (5 bases). Trimming removed 1 base at V and 1 base at J, with 10 bases between. Germline V gene sequence: CDR1 ENHRY, CDR2 SYGVKD. CDR3 length: 16 amino acids. CDR3 amino acids: CAISELGALNTGELFF. DNA of the CDR3: TGTGCCATCAGTGAGTTAGGGGCACTGAACACCGGGGAGCTGTTTTTT.

Details on this clonotype: This may be a read error, as it is one base from a much larger clone. Lacking the conserved final phenylalanine or tryptophan, this CDR3 likely reflects a read error. The chain recombines TRBV29-1 with TRBJ1-1; no clear D gene. V was pared by 3 bases and J by 5 bases, with 13 bases between. Germline-derived CDR1 and CDR2 are SQVTM and ANQGSEA. The CDR3 has 13 amino acids. CDR3 sequence (DNA): TGCAGCGTTGAGCAGCAGCCTAATACTGAAGCTTTCATT. Protein product: CSVEQQPNTEAFI.

The V gene is TRBV5-5, the J gene TRBJ2-3; D possibly corresponds to TRBD1 (6 bases). Trimming stripped 3 bases from V and 2 bases from J, with 37 bases between. Germline V CDR1 and CDR2: SGHKS, YYEKEE (reference sequence). The CDR3 extends over 23 amino acids. The CDR3 nucleotides read TGTGCCAGCAGCTCCGCCGGGACAAGGGGCAGATTAGCAAGGGCTGGGGACACAGATACGCAGTATTTT. Translated: CASSSAGTRGRLARAGDTDTQYF.

About this clonotype itself: Likely a read error: the CDR3 ends without its conserved phenylalanine or tryptophan. The chain links TRBV6-5 to TRBJ2-3; D is perhaps TRBD2 (5 bases). CDR3 length equals 15 residues. Germline lookup yields CDR1 MNHEY and CDR2 SVGAGI. With 5 bases removed from V and 0 bases from J, the gap between germline ends came to 12 bases. CDR3 DNA sequence: TGTGCCAGCAGTATGAGGCCGGGGAGCACAGATACGCAGTATCTT. It codes for CASSMRPGSTDTQYL.

This clonotype was counted only a few times. The chain has TRBV11-3 and TRBJ2-2; D not resolved. With 4 bases removed from V and 6 bases from J, the gap between germline ends came to 12 bases. The CDR3 extends over 14 amino acids. Germline V gives CDR1 SGHNT, CDR2 YENEEA. The CDR3 sequence: CASSYGLSAGELFF. CDR3 DNA: TGTGCCAGCAGCTACGGGCTCTCCGCCGGGGAGCTGTTTTTT.

V usage is TRBV28 and J usage is TRBJ1-6, with 8 positions matching TRBD1. J gave up 9 bases and V 4 bases, and 11 bases lay outside the gene matches. This CDR3 region has 16 residues. Germline loops: CDR1 MDHEN, CDR2 SYDVKM. As DNA, the CDR3 is TGTGCCAGCAGTTCCCTCCGGACAGGGCTGGGTTCACCCCTCCACTTT. Translating it yields CASSSLRTGLGSPLHF.

V and J are TRBV5-5 and TRBJ2-7, with D possibly called TRBD1 or TRBD2 (6 bases each). V lost 5 bases, J lost 1 base, and 19 bases lay in between. Germline V lookup: CDR1 SGHKS, CDR2 YYEKEE (reference sequence). The CDR3 spans 16 residues. The CDR3 DNA follows: TGTGCCAGCAGACCGGGGGCTCGCGGGGAGTCCTACGAGCAGTACTTC. Residues: CASRPGARGESYEQYF.

The V and J genes are TRBV28 and TRBJ2-2; D might be TRBD2 (6 bases). CDR3 length: 14 amino acids. V lost 7 bases and J lost 4, with 13 bases in between. The germline V gene encodes CDR1 MDHEN and CDR2 SYDVKM. The CDR3 sequence is CASTSGVLTGELFF. The CDR3 DNA reads as TGTGCCAGCACCTCGGGGGTCCTCACCGGGGAGCTGTTTTTT.

This clonotype has just one count. A junction boundary mismatches the germline segment, possibly from a read error. The chain recombines TRBV11-2 with TRBJ1-1; D is perhaps TRBD1 (6 bases). The CDR3 extends over 16 amino acids. Germline CDR1 is SGHAT and CDR2 is FQNNGV. CDR3 residues: CVSSPFPDRPNTEASF. The DNA for the CDR3 is TGTGTTAGCAGCCCGTTCCCCGACAGGCCGAACACTGAAGCTTCCTTT.